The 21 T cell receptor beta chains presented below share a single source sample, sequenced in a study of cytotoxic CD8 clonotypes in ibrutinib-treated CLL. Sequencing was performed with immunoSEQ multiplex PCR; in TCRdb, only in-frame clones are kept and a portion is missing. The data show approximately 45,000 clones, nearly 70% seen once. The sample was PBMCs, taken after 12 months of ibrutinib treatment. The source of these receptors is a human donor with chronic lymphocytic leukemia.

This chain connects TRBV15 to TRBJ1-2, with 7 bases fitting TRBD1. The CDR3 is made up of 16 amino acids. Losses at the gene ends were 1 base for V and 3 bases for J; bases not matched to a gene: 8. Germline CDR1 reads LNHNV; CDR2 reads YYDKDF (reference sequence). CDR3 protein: CATSRGGAGGDYGYTF. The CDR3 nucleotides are TGTGCCACCAGCAGAGGTGGGGCAGGGGGTGACTATGGCTACACCTTC.

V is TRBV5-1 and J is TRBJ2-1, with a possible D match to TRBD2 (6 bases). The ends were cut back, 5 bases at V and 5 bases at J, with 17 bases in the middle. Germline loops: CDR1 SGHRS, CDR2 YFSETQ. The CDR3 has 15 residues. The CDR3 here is CASRPLARVHNEQFF. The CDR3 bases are TGCGCCAGCAGACCACTAGCCAGGGTCCACAATGAGCAGTTCTTC.

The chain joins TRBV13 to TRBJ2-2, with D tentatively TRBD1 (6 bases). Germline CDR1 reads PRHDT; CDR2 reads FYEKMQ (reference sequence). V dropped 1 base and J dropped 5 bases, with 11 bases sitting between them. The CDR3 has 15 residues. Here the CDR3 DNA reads TGTGCCAGCAGCTTAGTCAGGGGCCCTACCGGGGAGCTGTTTTTT. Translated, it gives CASSLVRGPTGELFF.

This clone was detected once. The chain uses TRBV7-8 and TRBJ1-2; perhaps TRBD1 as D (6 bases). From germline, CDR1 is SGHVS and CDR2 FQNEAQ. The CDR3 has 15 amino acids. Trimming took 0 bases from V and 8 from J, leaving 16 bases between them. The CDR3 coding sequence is TGTGCCAGCAGCTTAGCGCTAGGGGGAGGGAAGGGCTACACCTTC. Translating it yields CASSLALGGGKGYTF.

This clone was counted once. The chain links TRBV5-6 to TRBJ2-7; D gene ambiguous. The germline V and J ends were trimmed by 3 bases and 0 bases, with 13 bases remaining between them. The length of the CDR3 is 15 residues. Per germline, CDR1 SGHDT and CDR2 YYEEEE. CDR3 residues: CASSSYTSISYEQYF. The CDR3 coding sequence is TGTGCCAGCAGCTCCTATACCTCCATCTCCTACGAGCAGTACTTC.

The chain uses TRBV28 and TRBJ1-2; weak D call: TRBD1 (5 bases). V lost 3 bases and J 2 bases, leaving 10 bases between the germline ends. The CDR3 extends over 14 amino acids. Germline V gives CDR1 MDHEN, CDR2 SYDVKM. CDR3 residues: CASSLARVNYGYTF. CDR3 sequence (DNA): TGTGCCAGCAGTTTGGCCAGGGTAAACTATGGCTACACCTTC.

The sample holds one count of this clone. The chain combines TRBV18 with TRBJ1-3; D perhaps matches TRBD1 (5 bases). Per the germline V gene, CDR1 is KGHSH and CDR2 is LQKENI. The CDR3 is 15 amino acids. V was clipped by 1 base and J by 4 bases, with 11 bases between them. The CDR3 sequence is CASSPQGLSGNTIYF. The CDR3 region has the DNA TGTGCCAGCTCACCACAGGGGCTTAGCGGAAACACCATATATTTT. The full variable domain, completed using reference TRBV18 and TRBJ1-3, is NAGVMQNPRHLVRRRGQEARLRCSPMKGHSHVYWYRQLPEEGLKFMVYLQKENIIDESGMPKERFSAEFPKEGPSILRIQQVVRGDSAAYFCASSPQGLSGNTIYFGEGSWLTVV.

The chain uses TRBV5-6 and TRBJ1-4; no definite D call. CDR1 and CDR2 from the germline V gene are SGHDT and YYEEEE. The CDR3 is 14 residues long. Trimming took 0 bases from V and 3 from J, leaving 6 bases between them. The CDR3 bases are TGTGCCAGCAGCTTGGCCAGCCCTAATGAAAAACTGTTTTTT. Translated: CASSLASPNEKLFF. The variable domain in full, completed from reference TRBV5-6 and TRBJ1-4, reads DAGVTQSPTHLIKTRGQQVTLRCSPKSGHDTVSWYQQALGQGPQFIFQYYEEEERQRGNFPDRFSGHQFPNYSSELNVNALLLGDSALYLCASSLASPNEKLFFGSGTQLSVL.

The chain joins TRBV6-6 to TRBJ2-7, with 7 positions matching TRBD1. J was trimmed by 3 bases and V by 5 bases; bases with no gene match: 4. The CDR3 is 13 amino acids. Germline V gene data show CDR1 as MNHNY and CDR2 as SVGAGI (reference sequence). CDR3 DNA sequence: TGTGCCAGCAGTCAGGGACAGTACTACGAGCAGTACTTC. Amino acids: CASSQGQYYEQYF.

CDR3 in DNA: TGTGCCACCGGGAGAGGTGGAATCTACGAGCAGTACTTC. Encoded protein: CATGRGGIYEQYF. The genes are TRBV15 and TRBJ2-7; TRBD2 might be the D (5 bases). The V and J ends lost 8 bases and 3 bases respectively, with 14 bases between them. The CDR3 runs to 13 residues. Per germline, CDR1 LNHNV and CDR2 YYDKDF (reference sequence).

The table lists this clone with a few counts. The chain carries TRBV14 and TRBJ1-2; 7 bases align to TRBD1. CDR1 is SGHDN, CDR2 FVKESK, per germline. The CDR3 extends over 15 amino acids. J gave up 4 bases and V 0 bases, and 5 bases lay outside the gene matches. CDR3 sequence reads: CASSQETGWSYGYTF. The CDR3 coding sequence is TGTGCCAGCAGCCAAGAGACAGGGTGGAGCTATGGCTACACCTTC.

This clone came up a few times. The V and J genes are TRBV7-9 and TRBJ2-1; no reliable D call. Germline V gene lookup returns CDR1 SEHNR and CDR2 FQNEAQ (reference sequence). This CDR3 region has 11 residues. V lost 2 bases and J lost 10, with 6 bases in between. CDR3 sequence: CASSLSGEQFF. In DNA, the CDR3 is TGTGCCAGCAGCTTATCCGGCGAGCAGTTCTTC.

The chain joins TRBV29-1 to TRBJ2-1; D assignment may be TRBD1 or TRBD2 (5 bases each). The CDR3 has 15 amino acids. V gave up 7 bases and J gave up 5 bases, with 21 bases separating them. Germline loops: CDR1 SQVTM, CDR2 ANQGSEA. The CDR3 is CSGGQLGVGDNEQFF. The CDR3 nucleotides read TGCAGCGGCGGACAATTGGGGGTGGGTGACAATGAGCAGTTCTTC.

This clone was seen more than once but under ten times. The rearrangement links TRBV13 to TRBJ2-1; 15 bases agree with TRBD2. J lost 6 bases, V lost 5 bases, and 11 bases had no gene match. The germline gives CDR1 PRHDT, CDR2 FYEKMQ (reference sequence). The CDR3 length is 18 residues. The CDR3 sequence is CASSHGTSGRRRGNEQFF. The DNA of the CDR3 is TGTGCCAGCAGCCACGGGACTAGCGGGAGGCGAAGGGGCAATGAGCAGTTCTTC.

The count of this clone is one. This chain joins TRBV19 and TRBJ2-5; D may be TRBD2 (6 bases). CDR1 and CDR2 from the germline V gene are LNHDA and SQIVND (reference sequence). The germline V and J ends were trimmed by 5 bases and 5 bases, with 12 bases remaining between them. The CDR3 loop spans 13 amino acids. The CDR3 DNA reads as TGTGCCAGTAGTCCAGTCCGGGGGGAGACCCAGTACTTC. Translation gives CASSPVRGETQYF.

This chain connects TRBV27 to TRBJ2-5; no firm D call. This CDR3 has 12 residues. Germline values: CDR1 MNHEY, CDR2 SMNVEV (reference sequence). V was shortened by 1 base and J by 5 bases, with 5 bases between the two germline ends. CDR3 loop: CASSLLGETQYF. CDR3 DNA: TGTGCCAGCAGTTTATTGGGGGAGACCCAGTACTTC.

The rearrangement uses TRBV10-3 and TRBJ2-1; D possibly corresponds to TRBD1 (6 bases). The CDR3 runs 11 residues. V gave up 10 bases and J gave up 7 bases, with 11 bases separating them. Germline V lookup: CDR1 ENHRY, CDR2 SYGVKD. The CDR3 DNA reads TGTGCCAGCACAGGGTCGAATGAGCAGTTCTTC. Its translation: CASTGSNEQFF.

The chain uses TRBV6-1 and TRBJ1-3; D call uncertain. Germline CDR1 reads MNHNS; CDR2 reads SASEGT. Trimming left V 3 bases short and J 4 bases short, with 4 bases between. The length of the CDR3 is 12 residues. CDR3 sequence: CASSEIGNTIYF. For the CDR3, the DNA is TGTGCCAGCAGTGAGATCGGAAACACCATATATTTT.

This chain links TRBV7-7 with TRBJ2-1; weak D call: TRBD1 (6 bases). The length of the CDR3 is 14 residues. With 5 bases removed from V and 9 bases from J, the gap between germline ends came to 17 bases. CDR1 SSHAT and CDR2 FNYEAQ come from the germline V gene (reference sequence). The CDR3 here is CASSQDSLRGEQFF. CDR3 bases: TGTGCCAGCAGCCAGGACAGCCTACGAGGTGAGCAGTTCTTC.

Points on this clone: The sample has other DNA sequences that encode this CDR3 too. The CDR3 DNA reads as TGTGCCAGCAGCCTCGGACAGGGGAACACTGAAGCTTTCTTT. This codes for CASSLGQGNTEAFF. The V and J genes are TRBV11-2 and TRBJ1-1, with 8 bases fitting TRBD1. Germline assignment: CDR1 SGHAT and CDR2 FQNNGV. V lost 5 bases to trimming and J lost 1 base; unmatched junction nucleotides: 3. The CDR3 sequence is 14 residues long.

The CDR3 loop reads CAWSSGQGGQPQHF. The CDR3, as DNA: TGTGCCTGGAGTTCGGGACAGGGCGGACAGCCCCAGCATTTT. V is TRBV30 and J is TRBJ1-5; 9 bases align to TRBD1. In germline, CDR1 is GTSNPN, CDR2 SVGIG (reference sequence). This CDR3 spans 14 amino acids. The V and J ends lost 2 bases and 7 bases, in that order; junction bases with no gene match: 6.